Each of the 15 T cell receptor beta chains below was sequenced from the same sample in a study of blood T cells in healthy people across ages. Together with a sample-barcoded 5' primer, a J-beta primer mix was included in a second PCR lasting roughly 6 to 12 cycles. One entry per CDR3 protein, called by TCRdb with MiXCR from the 5' RACE reads. This table has fewer than 2 million distinct CDR3 sequences, 39% appearing once. The sample consisted of blood. All receptors derive from a human donor in good health.

Only one count was recorded for this clonotype. The chain couples TRBV12-5 to TRBJ1-1; TRBD1 might be the D (6 bases). Germline CDR1 and CDR2: LGHNT and FRNRAP. Trimming shortened V by 0 bases and J by 8 bases, and 16 bases separated the two germline ends. This CDR3 spans 15 amino acids. CDR3 in DNA: TGTGCTAGTGGTTTGGTACTTGCCAGGGGTAAAGAAGCTTTCTTT. Its protein product is CASGLVLARGKEAFF.

Notes on this clonotype: Sequence at one end of the junction differs from germline and may be a read error. The chain links TRBV11-2 to TRBJ1-2; TRBD1 aligns across 8 bases. From germline, CDR1 is SGHAT and CDR2 FQNNGV. CDR3 size: 15 residues. This chain's CDR3 is CASSLTGGLVSGHTF. CDR3 nucleotides: TGTGCCAGCAGCCTAACAGGGGGGCTAGTCTCTGGCCACACCTTC.

Of note for this clonotype: It may be a read error: a sequence one base away is much more abundant. The CDR3 loop is CASNVAGSETSFPGANVLTF. For the CDR3, the DNA is TGTGCCAGCAACGTAGCAGGGAGCGAAACTAGTTTCCCTGGGGCCAACGTCCTGACTTTC. The chain recombines TRBV9 with TRBJ2-6; possibly TRBD1 or TRBD2 for D (5 bases each). There are 20 residues in the CDR3. Germline CDR1 reads SGDLS; CDR2 reads YYNGEE. Drawing the rest from reference TRBV9 and TRBJ2-6, the complete variable domain is DSGVTQTPKHLITATGQRVTLRCSPRSGDLSVYWYQQSLDQGLQFLIQYYNGEERAKGNILERFSAQQFPDLHSELNLSSLELGDSALYFCASNVAGSETSFPGANVLTFGAGSRLTVL.

This clonotype was counted only a few times. The V gene is TRBV4-2, the J gene TRBJ2-1, with D possibly matching TRBD1 (7 bases). The V end was cut by 4 bases, the J end by 2 bases, with 15 bases between. Germline-derived CDR1 and CDR2 are LGHNA and YNFKEQ. The CDR3 totals 16 residues. The CDR3 loop is CASSPNQGGTYNEQFF. The CDR3 DNA is TGTGCCAGCAGCCCGAACCAGGGGGGAACCTACAATGAGCAGTTCTTC.

This clonotype was detected only a few times. The chain has TRBV30 and TRBJ1-1; TRBD1 matches at 8 bases. The CDR3 covers 13 residues. Germline V CDR1 and CDR2: GTSNPN, SVGIG (reference sequence). V lost 4 bases and J lost 4; bases outside the gene matches: 5. This chain's CDR3 is CAWTVTGGTEAFF. The CDR3 coding sequence is TGTGCCTGGACCGTAACAGGGGGCACTGAAGCTTTCTTT.

The chain couples TRBV10-3 to TRBJ1-1; no firm D call. The CDR3 is 14 amino acids. The ends were cut back, 3 bases at V and 1 base at J, with 9 bases in the middle. Per germline, CDR1 ENHRY and CDR2 SYGVKD. The CDR3 sequence: CAISDGKANTEAFF. The CDR3 coding sequence is TGTGCCATCAGTGACGGCAAAGCGAACACTGAAGCTTTCTTT.

This clonotype has just a few counts. This sequence joins TRBV6-5 and TRBJ1-1; D not certain. Germline V gene sequence: CDR1 MNHEY, CDR2 SVGAGI. Deletions cut 2 bases from V and 0 bases from J, with 10 bases between. This CDR3 has 15 residues. In nucleotides, the CDR3 is TGTGCCAGCAGTTACCAGAACGCTATGAACACTGAAGCTTTCTTT. Translation: CASSYQNAMNTEAFF.

The chain combines TRBV6-5 with TRBJ1-1, with 7 bases matching TRBD1. The CDR3 sequence is 15 residues long. Germline values: CDR1 MNHEY, CDR2 SVGAGI. The J segment lost 3 bases and the V segment lost 1 base, leaving 5 bases of the junction unmatched. The DNA of the CDR3 is TGTGCCAGCAGTTACTTGGCCAGGGGGGACACTGAAGCTTTCTTT. It encodes CASSYLARGDTEAFF.

The chain is built from TRBV12-3 or TRBV12-4 and TRBJ1-5; D is unclear. The V gene lost 3 bases and the J gene lost 0 bases, with 9 bases spanning the gap. This CDR3 is built from 15 residues. CDR3 in DNA: TGTGCCAGCAGTTTGTCCTTGGATAGCAATCAGCCCCAGCATTTT. This codes for CASSLSLDSNQPQHF.

The chain couples TRBV7-8 to TRBJ1-2; D gene ambiguous. The germline V and J ends were trimmed by 3 bases and 4 bases, with 12 bases remaining between them. Germline V CDR1 and CDR2: SGHVS, FQNEAQ. This CDR3 spans 14 amino acids. For the CDR3, the DNA is TGTGCCAGCAGCTTGAGAGTCGAGTTCTATGGCTACACCTTC. It specifies CASSLRVEFYGYTF.

Regarding this clonotype: A much larger clone lies a single base off, so this may be a read error. The chain uses TRBV29-1 and TRBJ1-1; 7 bases line up with TRBD1. CDR3 length: 13 amino acids. Germline V gene data show CDR1 as SQVTM and CDR2 as ANQGSEA. V trimming: 3 bases; J trimming: 3 bases; junction bases outside the gene matches: 4. This chain's CDR3 is CSVESQGDTEAFF. The CDR3 nucleotides read TGCAGCGTTGAGTCCCAGGGGGACACTGAAGCTTTCTTT. The whole variable domain, remainder taken from reference TRBV29-1 and TRBJ1-1, is SAVISQKPSRDICQRGTSLTIQCQVDSQVTMMFWYRQQPGQSLTLIATANQGSEATYESGFVIDKFPISRPNLTFSTLTVSNMSPEDSSIYLCSVESQGDTEAFFGQGTRLTVV.

The CDR3 coding sequence is TGTGCCAGCAGTTTGGCACTCGGGACAGGGGGAGATACGCAGTATTTT. This sequence encodes CASSLALGTGGDTQYF. The chain combines TRBV12-3 or TRBV12-4 with TRBJ2-3; 11 positions match TRBD1. V gave up 3 bases and J gave up 5 bases; unmatched junction bases: 7. The CDR3 is 16 amino acids.

The chain is built from TRBV29-1 and TRBJ1-2; D unclear. Germline values: CDR1 SQVTM, CDR2 ANQGSEA. V lost 6 bases to trimming and J lost 0 bases, with 11 bases between them. This CDR3 region has 13 residues. CDR3 residues: CSVRVLANYGYTF. In nucleotides, the CDR3 is TGCAGCGTGAGGGTACTAGCTAACTATGGCTACACCTTC.

The chain couples TRBV5-5 to TRBJ1-1; the match to TRBD1 covers 8 bases. The junction had 10 bases not matched to a gene; V was cut back by 4 bases and J by 5 bases. Per germline, CDR1 SGHKS and CDR2 YYEKEE (reference sequence). The CDR3 is made up of 15 amino acids. In DNA, the CDR3 is TGTGCCAGCAGCAACAGACAGGGGTTTCGGACTGAAGCTTTCTTT. It encodes CASSNRQGFRTEAFF.

The V gene is TRBV5-6, the J gene TRBJ2-1; 9 bases agree with TRBD2. Germline CDR1 is SGHDT and CDR2 is YYEEEE. V gave up 2 bases and J gave up 2 bases; unmatched junction bases: 8. This CDR3 has 17 residues. The CDR3 spells CASSLVAGGGAYNEQFF. Written as DNA, the CDR3 is TGTGCCAGCAGCTTAGTCGCCGGCGGGGGGGCCTACAATGAGCAGTTCTTC.